Sequencing of this T cell receptor beta chain was carried out in a study of blood T cell repertoires in COVID-19. The overall study: COVID-19 samples from acute and convalescent phases originated in the United States, Italy and Spain. Sources were T cells, B-cell-depleted T cells, or PBMCs; the material itself was cDNA or gDNA.

In the source study's methods: Amplification with reference gene primers provided the estimates of nucleated cell counts. Clones were sequenced by immunoSEQ multiplex PCR, and TCRdb holds only the in-frame ones, with some missing. The DNA was the basis for D and trimming; V, J and clone size are from that table. The profile shows approximately 250,000 clones, 83% of them singletons. Germline lookup yields CDR1 LGHDT and CDR2 YNNKEL (reference sequence). This CDR3 comprises 14 residues. V lost 6 bases and J lost 2, with 13 bases in between. This receptor was identified in a man in his 60s who had recovered from COVID-19. Sequenced sample: peripheral blood. The chain links TRBV3-1 (or the pseudogene TRBV3-2) to TRBJ2-5; perhaps TRBD2 as D (6 bases). CDR3 amino acids: CASRPGLSQETQYF. CDR3 coding DNA: TGTGCCAGCAGGCCGGGACTCTCTCAAGAGACCCAGTACTTC.